This paragraph reports one T cell receptor (beta chain). Only in-frame clones appear in the TCRdb table, and some are missing; sequencing was by immunoSEQ multiplex PCR. In the table there are more than 35,000 clones, more than 75% of which are singletons. The CDR3 spans 15 residues. Germline CDR1 MNHEY, CDR2 SMNVEV (reference sequence). Losses at the gene ends were 2 bases for V and 10 bases for J; bases not matched to a gene: 7. These data belong to a study of T cell changes during pregnancy in multiple sclerosis. This sequence was found in a female donor with multiple sclerosis, enrolled in a pregnancy study. Here the sequenced sample was CD4+ T cells from peripheral blood mononuclear cells, taken in the first trimester of pregnancy. This sequence joins TRBV27 and TRBJ1-6; 8 nucleotides match TRBD1. The DNA of the CDR3 is TGTGCCAGCAGTTTAAGGCAGGGGGCTGGATCACCCCTCCACTTT. It codes for CASSLRQGAGSPLHF.